This TCR beta chain was recorded in a study of CD8+CD57+ T cells in acquired aplastic anemia (dated by TCRdb to the late 2010s). About the full investigation: On average, sorted CD4+ and CD8+ cells yielded 3.2 ug of extracted DNA, with a range of about 0.19 to 30 ug. A CD8+CD57+ expansion meant a frequency higher than the mean frequency seen in healthy subjects.

Genomic DNA was used as template for profiling of TCR beta VDJ combinations and CDR3 sequences. An Illumina HiSeq 2000 was used for TCR repertoire sequencing. The paper's data handling went like this. TRBV/TRBJ rearrangement plots, CDR3 size and DJ length profiles, and Simpson's diversity index were used to assess repertoires. The most abundant DNA sequence in the deep sequencing data was taken as the immunodominant clone. CDR3 amino acid sequences were screened for sharing across subjects and were compared with published repertoires and the VDJdb database. TCRdb reran the public reads through fastp at Q25 and MiXCR, keeping productive beta chains. Rows with one shared CDR3 protein collapse into an entry with the most common genes and DNA. The V and J calls, along with clone size, are taken from TCRdb and not from the paper's own processing. This sample gives 150,000 or so distinct CDR3 sequences in total; roughly 43% of them show up just once. The ten largest clones capture approximately 3% of the sample.

This clonotype has ten or more counts. Its specific antigen is unknown. The input lacks base qualities; no much larger clone sits a single base away. Flow cytometry had shown CD8+CD57+ cell expansion in the patients selected for sequencing. Every patient had a diagnosis of severe acquired aplastic anemia based on International Study of Aplastic Anemia and Agranulocytosis and Camitta criteria. No therapy had been received by the patients at the time of blood sampling. The study deep-sequenced TCR repertoires of sorted CD4+ and CD8+ blood T cells from severe aplastic anemia patients and healthy subjects. Patients were enrolled in the USA under clinicaltrials.gov protocols 00001620, 01623167, 00001397, 00071045, 00081523 and 00961064. Ficoll-Paque density gradient centrifugation was used to isolate peripheral blood mononuclear cells. Before DNA extraction, CD4+ and CD8+ T cells were sorted with FACS or magnetic beads.

The CDR3 contains 15 residues, cysteine and phenylalanine counted. CDR3 DNA only is kept here, 45 bases in frame from base 1. V is trimmed back by 4 bases and J by 2 bases, and the junction contains 8 bases that no gene match accounts for. The germline V gene yields SGHAT for CDR1 and FQNNGV for CDR2. Overall results and qualifications from the work: Patients and healthy controls showed no significant difference in CD8+ Simpson's diversity (P=0.060). About 30 CD8+ CDR3 sequences were found to be shared between patients and controls, but these sequences appeared to be highly expressed in patients and within the immunodominant clones of the patients.

The V gene is TRBV11-2 and the J gene is TRBJ2-7, with TRBD1 matching 7 junction bases. The sample consisted of sorted CD4+, CD8+, or CD8+CD57+ T cells (not recorded which) from PBMCs. This receptor was identified in a human donor with aplastic anemia. The DNA is as follows: TGTGCCAGCAGCTCACCGGGACAGCGAGCCTACGAGCAGTACTTC. It encodes CASSSPGQRAYEQYF. Here the CDR3 is joined to the reference TRBV11-2 and TRBJ2-7 genes, and the full variable domain is: EAGVAQSPRYKIIEKRQSVAFWCNPISGHATLYWYQQILGQGPKLLIQFQNNGVVDDSQLPKDRFSAERLKGVDSTLKIQPAKLEDSAVYLCASSSPGQRAYEQYFGPGTRLTVT.